What follows are 5 T cell receptor beta chains derived from one specimen sequenced in a study of neoadjuvant anti-PD-1 for oral cavity cancer. Time point given: after neoadjuvant nivolumab, at surgical resection. TCRdb keeps only in-frame clones here, not all; method: immunoSEQ multiplex PCR. This repertoire shows over 7,000 clones, 55% to 70% found once; its top ten account for over 3%. The starting material was PBMCs, obtained after nivolumab (anti-PD-1) treatment. These receptors all come from a person aged 35 to 85 with oral cavity squamous cell carcinoma.

The V gene is TRBV7-8, the J gene TRBJ1-1; no clear D gene. Germline V gene lookup returns CDR1 SGHVS and CDR2 FQNEAQ. The CDR3 covers 13 residues. Between the trimmed V and J ends, which lost 1 base and 4 bases, there was a span of 7 bases. CDR3 sequence (DNA): TGTGCCAGCAGCTTAGTGGAGGGCACTGAAGCTTTCTTT. Its translation: CASSLVEGTEAFF.

The gene calls are TRBV10-3 and TRBJ2-1; D is uncertain. The ends were cut back, 0 bases at V and 4 bases at J, with 16 bases in the middle. Germline V gives CDR1 ENHRY, CDR2 SYGVKD. This CDR3 comprises 17 residues. This chain's CDR3 is CAISESIPQTFYNEQFF. The CDR3 nucleotides are TGTGCCATCAGTGAGTCGATTCCCCAGACTTTTTACAATGAGCAGTTCTTC.

This clone appeared a few times. This chain links TRBV7-6 with TRBJ2-2; 7 bases are a match to TRBD1. CDR1 and CDR2 from the germline V gene are SGHVS and FNYEAQ. Unmatched junction bases numbered 7, after V lost 8 bases and J lost 1 base. The CDR3 length is 15 residues. The CDR3 reads CASGYRGRNTGELFF. The CDR3 nucleotides are TGTGCCAGCGGCTACAGGGGCCGGAACACCGGGGAGCTGTTTTTT.

This chain links TRBV28 with TRBJ1-6; D unresolved. CDR1 and CDR2 (germline): MDHEN, SYDVKM. The CDR3 is 15 amino acids. V was shortened by 3 bases and J by 7 bases, with 13 bases between the two germline ends. CDR3 in DNA: TGTGCCAGCAGTTTTCGGTCACCACCCAATTCACCCCTCCACTTT. Protein sequence: CASSFRSPPNSPLHF.

This clone was detected a few times. This rearrangement joins TRBV30 to TRBJ1-3; D gene ambiguous. V was pared by 2 bases and J by 2 bases, with 7 bases between. The CDR3 consists of 13 residues. CDR1 and CDR2 (germline): GTSNPN, SVGIG (reference sequence). CDR3 sequence reads: CAWSYGTGNTIYF. The CDR3 DNA follows: TGTGCCTGGAGTTACGGCACTGGAAACACCATATATTTT.